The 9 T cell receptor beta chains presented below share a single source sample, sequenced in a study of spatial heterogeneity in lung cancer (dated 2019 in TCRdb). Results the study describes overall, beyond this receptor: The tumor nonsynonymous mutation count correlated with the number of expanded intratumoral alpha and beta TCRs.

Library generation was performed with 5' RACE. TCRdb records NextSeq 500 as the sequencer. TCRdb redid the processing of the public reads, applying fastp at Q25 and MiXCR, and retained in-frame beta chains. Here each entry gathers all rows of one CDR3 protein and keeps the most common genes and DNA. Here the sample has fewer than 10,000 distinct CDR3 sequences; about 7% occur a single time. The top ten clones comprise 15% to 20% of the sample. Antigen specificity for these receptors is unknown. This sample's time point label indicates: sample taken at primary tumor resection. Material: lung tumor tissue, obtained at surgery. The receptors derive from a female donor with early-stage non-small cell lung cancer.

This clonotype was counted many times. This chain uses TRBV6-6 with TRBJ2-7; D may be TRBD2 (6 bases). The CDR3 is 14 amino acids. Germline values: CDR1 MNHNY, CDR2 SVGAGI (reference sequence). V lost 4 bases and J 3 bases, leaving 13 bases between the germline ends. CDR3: CASSSPRGDYEQYF. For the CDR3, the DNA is TGTGCCAGCAGTTCCCCTCGCGGGGACTACGAGCAGTACTTC.

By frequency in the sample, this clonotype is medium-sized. CDR3 region: CASSILAGVYRPPQYF. The CDR3 region has the DNA TGTGCCAGCTCTATACTAGCGGGAGTCTACCGCCCGCCGCAGTATTTT. The J gene is TRBJ2-3, the V gene TRBV6-2 or TRBV6-3; 11 bases fit TRBD2. The V gene's germline CDR1 is MNHEY and CDR2 SVGEGT. There are 16 residues in the CDR3. Losses at the gene ends were 8 bases for V and 10 bases for J; bases not matched to a gene: 17.

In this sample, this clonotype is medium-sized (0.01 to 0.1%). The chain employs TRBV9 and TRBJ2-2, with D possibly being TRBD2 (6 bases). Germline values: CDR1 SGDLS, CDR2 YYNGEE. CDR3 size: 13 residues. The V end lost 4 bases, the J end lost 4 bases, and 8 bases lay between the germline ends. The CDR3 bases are TGTGCCAGCAGCCCCGGGGGCACCGGGGAGCTGTTTTTT. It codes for CASSPGGTGELFF.

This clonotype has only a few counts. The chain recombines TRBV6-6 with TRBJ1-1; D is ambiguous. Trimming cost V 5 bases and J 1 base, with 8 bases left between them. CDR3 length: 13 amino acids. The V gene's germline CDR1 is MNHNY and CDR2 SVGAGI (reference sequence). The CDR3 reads CASSTFTNTEAFF. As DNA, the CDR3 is TGTGCCAGCAGTACGTTCACGAACACTGAAGCTTTCTTT.

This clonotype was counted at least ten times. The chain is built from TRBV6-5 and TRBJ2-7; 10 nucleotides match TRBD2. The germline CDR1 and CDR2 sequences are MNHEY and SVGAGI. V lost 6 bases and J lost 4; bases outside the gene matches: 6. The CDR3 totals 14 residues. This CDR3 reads CASRRGLAHYEQYF. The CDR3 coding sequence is TGTGCCAGCAGACGGGGACTAGCGCATTACGAGCAGTACTTC.

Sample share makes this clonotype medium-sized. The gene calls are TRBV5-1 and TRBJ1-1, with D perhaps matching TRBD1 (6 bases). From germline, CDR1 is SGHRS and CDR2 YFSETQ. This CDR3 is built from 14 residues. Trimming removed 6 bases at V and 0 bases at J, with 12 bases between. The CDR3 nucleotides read TGCGCCAGCACAAATGGACAGATGAACACTGAAGCTTTCTTT. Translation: CASTNGQMNTEAFF.

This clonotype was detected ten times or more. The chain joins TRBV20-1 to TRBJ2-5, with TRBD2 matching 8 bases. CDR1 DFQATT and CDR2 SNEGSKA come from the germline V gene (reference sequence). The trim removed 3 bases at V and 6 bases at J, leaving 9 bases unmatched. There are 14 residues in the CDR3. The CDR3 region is CSASGLAGSKTQYF. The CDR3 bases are TGCAGTGCTAGTGGGCTAGCGGGTTCGAAGACCCAGTACTTC.

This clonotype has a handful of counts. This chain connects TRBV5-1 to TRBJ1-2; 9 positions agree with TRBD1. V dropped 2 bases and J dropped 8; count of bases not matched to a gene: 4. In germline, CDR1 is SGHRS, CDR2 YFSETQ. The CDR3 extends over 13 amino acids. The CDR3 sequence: CASSFTGGGGYTF. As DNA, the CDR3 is TGCGCCAGCAGCTTTACAGGGGGCGGCGGCTACACCTTC.

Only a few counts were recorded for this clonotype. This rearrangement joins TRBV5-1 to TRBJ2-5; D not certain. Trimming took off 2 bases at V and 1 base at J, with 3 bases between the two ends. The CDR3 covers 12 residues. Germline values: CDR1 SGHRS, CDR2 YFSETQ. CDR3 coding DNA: TGCGCCAGCAGCTTCCCCCAAGAGACCCAGTACTTC. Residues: CASSFPQETQYF.